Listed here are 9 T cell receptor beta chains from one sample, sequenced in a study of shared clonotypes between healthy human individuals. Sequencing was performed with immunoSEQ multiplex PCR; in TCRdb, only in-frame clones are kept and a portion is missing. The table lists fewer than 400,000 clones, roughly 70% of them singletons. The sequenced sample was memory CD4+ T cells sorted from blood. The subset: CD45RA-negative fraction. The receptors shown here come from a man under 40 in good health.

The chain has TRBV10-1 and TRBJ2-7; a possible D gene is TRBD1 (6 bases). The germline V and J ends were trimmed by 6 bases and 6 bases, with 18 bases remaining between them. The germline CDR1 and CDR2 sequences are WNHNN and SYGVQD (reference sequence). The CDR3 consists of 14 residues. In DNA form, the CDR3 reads TGCGCCAGCAGCCAGACAGGAACCGGCTCCGAGCAGTACTTC. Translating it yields CASSQTGTGSEQYF.

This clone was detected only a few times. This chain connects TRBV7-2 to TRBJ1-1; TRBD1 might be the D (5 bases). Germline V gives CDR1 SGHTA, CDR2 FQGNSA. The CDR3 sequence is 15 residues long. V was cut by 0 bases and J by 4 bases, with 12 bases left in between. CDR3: CASSLARGAGTEAFF. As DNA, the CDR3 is TGTGCCAGCAGCTTAGCCCGGGGCGCGGGCACTGAAGCTTTCTTT.

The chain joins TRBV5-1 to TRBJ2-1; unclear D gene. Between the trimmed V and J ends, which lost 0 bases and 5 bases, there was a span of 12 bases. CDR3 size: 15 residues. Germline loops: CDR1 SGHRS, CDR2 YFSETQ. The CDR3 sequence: CASSLEGTNHNEQFF. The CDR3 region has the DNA TGCGCCAGCAGCTTGGAGGGAACGAACCACAATGAGCAGTTCTTC.

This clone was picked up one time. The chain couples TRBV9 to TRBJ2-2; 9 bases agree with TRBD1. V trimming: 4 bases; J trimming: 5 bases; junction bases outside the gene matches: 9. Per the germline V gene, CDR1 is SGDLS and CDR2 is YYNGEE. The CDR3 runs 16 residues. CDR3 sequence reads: CASSFAGTGSTGELFF. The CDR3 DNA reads TGTGCCAGCAGCTTTGCCGGGACAGGGAGTACCGGGGAGCTGTTTTTT.

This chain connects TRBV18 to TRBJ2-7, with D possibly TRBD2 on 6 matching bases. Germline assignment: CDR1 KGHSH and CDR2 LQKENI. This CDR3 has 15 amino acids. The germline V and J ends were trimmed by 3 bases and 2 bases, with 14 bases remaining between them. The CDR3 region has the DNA TGTGCCAGCTCACCCCCTTCTCCGGGGGCCTACGAGCAGTACTTC. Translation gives CASSPPSPGAYEQYF.

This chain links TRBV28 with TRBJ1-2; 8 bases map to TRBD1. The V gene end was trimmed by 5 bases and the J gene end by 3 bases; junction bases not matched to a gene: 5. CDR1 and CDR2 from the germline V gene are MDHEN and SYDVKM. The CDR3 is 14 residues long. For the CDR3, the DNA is TGTGCCAGCAGTGTCGGGGGACAGGACTATGGCTACACCTTC. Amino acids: CASSVGGQDYGYTF.

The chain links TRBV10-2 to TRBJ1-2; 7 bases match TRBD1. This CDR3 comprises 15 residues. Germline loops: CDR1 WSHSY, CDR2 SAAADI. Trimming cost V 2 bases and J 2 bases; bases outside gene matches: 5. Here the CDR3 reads CASSEIPTGNYGYTF. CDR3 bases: TGCGCCAGCAGTGAGATTCCGACAGGGAACTATGGCTACACCTTC.

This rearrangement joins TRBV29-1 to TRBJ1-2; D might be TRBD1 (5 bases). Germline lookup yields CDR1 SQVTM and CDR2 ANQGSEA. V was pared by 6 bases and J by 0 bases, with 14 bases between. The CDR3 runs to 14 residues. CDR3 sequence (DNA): TGCAGCGTACTCCGGGACGCATCTAACTATGGCTACACCTTC. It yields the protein CSVLRDASNYGYTF.

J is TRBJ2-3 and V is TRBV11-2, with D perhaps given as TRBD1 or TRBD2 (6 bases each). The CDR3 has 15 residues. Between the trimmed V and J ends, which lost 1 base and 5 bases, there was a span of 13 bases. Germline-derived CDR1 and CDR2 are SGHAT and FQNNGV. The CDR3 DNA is TGTGCCAGCAGCTTAGTCAGGGGAGGAGGAGATACGCAGTATTTT. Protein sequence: CASSLVRGGGDTQYF.